The clone carrying this TCR beta chain was counted a single time. The target antigen is unknown. Assay: immunoSEQ multiplex PCR; the TCRdb copy retains only in-frame clones and omits some. The sample shows some 48,000 clones, approximately 78% of them seen only once. The data derive from a study of a mutant IDH1 vaccine in newly diagnosed glioma. About the study: Across weeks 1, 3, 5, 7, 11, 15, 19 and 23, patients received a vaccination each time, eight in all.

The CDR3 has 15 residues. Deletions cut 5 bases from V and 0 bases from J, with 13 bases between. Germline CDR1 SEHNR, CDR2 FQNEAQ (reference sequence). Time point meaning: week 5, during vaccination. Vaccinated patients received 300 ug of mutant IDH1 20-mer peptide per dose, with topical imiquimod. The sequences come from PBMCs, collected from a glioma patient whose treatment included an IDH1 peptide vaccine. The sequence derives from a woman aged 40 to 50 with glioma. J is TRBJ1-1 and V is TRBV7-9, with D maybe TRBD1 (5 bases). The DNA of the CDR3 is TGTGCCAGCAGCCCCCGGGACTCCATGAACACTGAAGCTTTCTTT. This sequence encodes CASSPRDSMNTEAFF.